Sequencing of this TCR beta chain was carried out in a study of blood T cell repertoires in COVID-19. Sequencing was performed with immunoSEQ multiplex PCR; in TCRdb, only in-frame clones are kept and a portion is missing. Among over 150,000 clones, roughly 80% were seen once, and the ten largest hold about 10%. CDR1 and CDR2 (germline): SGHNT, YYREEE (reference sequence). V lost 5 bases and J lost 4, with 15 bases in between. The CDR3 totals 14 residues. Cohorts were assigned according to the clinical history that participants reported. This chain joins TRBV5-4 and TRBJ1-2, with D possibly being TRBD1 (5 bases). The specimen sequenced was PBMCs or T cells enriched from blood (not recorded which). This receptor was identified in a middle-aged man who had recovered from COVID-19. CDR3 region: CASREDQGGYGYTF. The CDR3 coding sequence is TGTGCCAGCAGAGAAGACCAGGGCGGCTATGGCTACACCTTC.